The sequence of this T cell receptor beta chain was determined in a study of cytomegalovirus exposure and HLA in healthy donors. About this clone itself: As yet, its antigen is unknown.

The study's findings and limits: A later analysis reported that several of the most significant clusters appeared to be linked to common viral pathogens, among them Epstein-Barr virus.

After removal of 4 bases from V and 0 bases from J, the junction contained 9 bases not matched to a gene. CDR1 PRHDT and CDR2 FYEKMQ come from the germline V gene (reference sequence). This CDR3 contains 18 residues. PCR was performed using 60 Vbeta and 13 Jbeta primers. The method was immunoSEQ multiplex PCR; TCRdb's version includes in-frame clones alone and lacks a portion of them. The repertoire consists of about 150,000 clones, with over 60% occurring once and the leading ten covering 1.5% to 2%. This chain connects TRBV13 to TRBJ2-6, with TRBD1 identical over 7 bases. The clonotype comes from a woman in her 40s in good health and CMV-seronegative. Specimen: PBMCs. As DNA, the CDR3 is TGTGCCAGCAGCTCTGGGACAGATAAACACTCTGGGGCCAACGTCCTGACTTTC. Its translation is CASSSGTDKHSGANVLTF. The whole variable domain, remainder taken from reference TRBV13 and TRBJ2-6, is AAGVIQSPRHLIKEKRETATLKCYPIPRHDTVYWYQQGPGQDPQFLISFYEKMQSDKGSIPDRFSAQQFSDYHSELNMSSLELGDSALYFCASSSGTDKHSGANVLTFGAGSRLTVL.